The 27 T cell receptor beta chains listed next were all sequenced from one sample in a study of PD-1 blockade in classical Hodgkin lymphoma. Assay used: immunoSEQ multiplex PCR; TCRdb lists only in-frame clones, some missing. The sample contains around 7,100 clones, about 80% of which appear only once. There was relapse after autologous stem cell transplantation in every patient, and there was variation in brentuximab vedotin exposure. The sequencing used peripheral blood mononuclear cells (PBMCs), collected at baseline. Receptors were obtained from a human donor with classical Hodgkin lymphoma.

This chain uses TRBV5-1 with TRBJ2-7; weak D call: TRBD2 (5 bases). Germline V gene lookup returns CDR1 SGHRS and CDR2 YFSETQ. The CDR3 loop spans 14 amino acids. Trimming removed 4 bases at V and 4 bases at J, with 15 bases between. Here the CDR3 reads CASSPAVPRYEQYF. The CDR3 region has the DNA TGCGCCAGCAGCCCAGCGGTACCCAGATACGAGCAGTACTTC.

The chain is built from TRBV4-1 and TRBJ1-1; D remains ambiguous. CDR3 size: 11 residues. Germline CDR1 MGHRA, CDR2 YSYEKL. With 3 bases removed from V and 11 bases from J, the gap between germline ends came to 10 bases. CDR3 coding DNA: TGCGCCAGCAGCCAGGGTATTCACGCTTTCTTT. This encodes CASSQGIHAFF.

This rearrangement joins TRBV29-1 to TRBJ1-3; no clear D. V was cut by 7 bases and J by 3 bases, with 7 bases left in between. This CDR3 spans 11 amino acids. CDR1 and CDR2 from the germline V gene are SQVTM and ANQGSEA. This chain's CDR3 is CSGRDGNTIYF. The CDR3 bases are TGCAGCGGGCGAGATGGAAACACCATATATTTT.

This chain connects TRBV9 to TRBJ1-3, with 10 bases fitting TRBD1. CDR1 is SGDLS, CDR2 YYNGEE, per germline. The CDR3 is 18 residues long. V lost 6 bases, J lost 2 bases, and 14 bases stayed unmatched. CDR3 DNA: TGTGCCAGCACGAGAGGGACAGGGGATAGTCTGGCTGGAAACACCATATATTTT. Its protein is CASTRGTGDSLAGNTIYF.

The rearrangement joins TRBV19 to TRBJ2-2, with D hard to call. The CDR3 runs to 14 residues. V was shortened by 3 bases and J by 5 bases, with 10 bases between the two germline ends. Looked up from germline, CDR1 is LNHDA and CDR2 is SQIVND (reference sequence). In DNA, the CDR3 is TGTGCCAGTAGTATCCCGGGTTGGACCGGGGAGCTGTTTTTT. It specifies CASSIPGWTGELFF.

The chain employs TRBV27 and TRBJ1-1; no reliable D call. The CDR3 is 14 amino acids. Germline assignment: CDR1 MNHEY and CDR2 SMNVEV (reference sequence). Trimming shortened V by 3 bases and J by 0 bases, and 8 bases separated the two germline ends. CDR3 sequence: CASSLTLMNTEAFF. The CDR3 coding sequence is TGTGCCAGCAGTTTGACACTGATGAACACTGAAGCTTTCTTT.

The chain links TRBV5-8 to TRBJ2-7; D is undetermined. Germline V lookup: CDR1 SGHTS, CDR2 YDEGEE. This CDR3 spans 15 amino acids. V lost 4 bases and J lost 0, with 14 bases in between. This CDR3 reads CASSPEYSSSYEQYF. The CDR3 coding sequence is TGTGCCAGCAGCCCCGAGTACAGCAGCTCCTACGAGCAGTACTTC. Based on the CDR3 plus reference TRBV5-8 and TRBJ2-7, the full variable domain is EAGVTQSPTHLIKTRGQQATLRCSPISGHTSVYWYQQALGLGLQFLLWYDEGEERNRGNFPPRFSGRQFPNYSSELNVNALELEDSALYLCASSPEYSSSYEQYFGPGTRLTVT.

J is TRBJ1-1 and V is TRBV21-1. TRBV21-1 is reported as a pseudogene. The CDR3 spans 9 residues. The CDR3 bases are TGTGCCAGTAACACTGAAGCTTTCTTT. Its translation: CASNTEAFF.

CDR3 amino acids: CATRGGDQPQHF. In DNA, the CDR3 is TGTGCCACCAGGGGTGGGGATCAGCCCCAGCATTTT. This chain connects TRBV15 to TRBJ1-5; D uncertain. CDR3 length equals 12 residues. V was clipped by 6 bases and J by 5 bases, with 8 bases between them. The germline gives CDR1 LNHNV, CDR2 YYDKDF (reference sequence). The whole variable domain, filled in from reference TRBV15 and TRBJ1-5, reads DAMVIQNPRYQVTQFGKPVTLSCSQTLNHNVMYWYQQKSSQAPKLLFHYYDKDFNNEADTPDNFQSRRPNTSFCFLDIRSPGLGDTAMYLCATRGGDQPQHFGDGTRLSIL.

This chain connects TRBV7-9 to TRBJ1-2; D gene ambiguous. Germline V lookup: CDR1 SEHNR, CDR2 FQNEAQ (reference sequence). CDR3 length equals 16 residues. The ends were cut back, 2 bases at V and 2 bases at J, with 15 bases in the middle. CDR3 bases: TGTGCCAGCAGCTTAAAGAACTGGGAGTCGAACTATGGCTACACCTTC. It translates to CASSLKNWESNYGYTF.

The V gene is TRBV19, the J gene TRBJ1-5, with a possible D match to TRBD1 (5 bases). The ends were cut back, 3 bases at V and 4 bases at J, with 10 bases in the middle. Germline CDR1 and CDR2: LNHDA and SQIVND (reference sequence). The CDR3 length is 14 residues. The CDR3 protein is CASSIWEGNQPQHF. As DNA, the CDR3 is TGTGCCAGTAGTATCTGGGAGGGGAATCAGCCCCAGCATTTT.

The chain employs TRBV4-2 and TRBJ2-3; weak D call: TRBD2 (6 bases). V lost 1 base and J lost 3, with 11 bases in between. The CDR3 has 15 amino acids. The germline V gene encodes CDR1 LGHNA and CDR2 YNFKEQ. The DNA for the CDR3 is TGTGCCAGCAGCCAAGGACGGGAGCGGACAGATACGCAGTATTTT. Its translation: CASSQGRERTDTQYF.

This sequence joins TRBV19 and TRBJ1-5, with 8 bases matching TRBD1. The CDR3 loop spans 15 amino acids. Trimming at V came to 10 bases and at J to 7 bases, leaving 15 bases not matched to a gene. Per germline, CDR1 LNHDA and CDR2 SQIVND (reference sequence). CDR3 amino acids: CATKRNRGNFQPQHF. The CDR3 nucleotides read TGTGCCACTAAACGGAACAGGGGGAATTTCCAGCCCCAGCATTTT.

This clone was recorded once. The V and J genes are TRBV5-5 and TRBJ1-5; 10 nucleotides agree with TRBD1. Germline assignment: CDR1 SGHKS and CDR2 YYEKEE (reference sequence). This CDR3 region has 15 residues. J lost 6 bases, V lost 0 bases, and 3 bases had no gene match. CDR3 sequence reads: CASSLGQGAGQPQHF. In nucleotides, the CDR3 is TGTGCCAGCAGCTTGGGACAGGGGGCTGGTCAGCCCCAGCATTTT.

The CDR3 DNA reads as TGTGCCAGCAGCCTCTTCAAGCGGGCTCCTATCGATGAGCAGTTCTTC. Its translation is CASSLFKRAPIDEQFF. V gene TRBV27 combines with J gene TRBJ2-1; the D gene is possibly TRBD2 (6 bases). Trimming removed 6 bases from V and 8 bases from J, with 23 bases in between. The CDR3 covers 16 residues. Looked up from germline, CDR1 is MNHEY and CDR2 is SMNVEV (reference sequence).

The rearrangement uses TRBV25-1 and TRBJ1-1, with TRBD1 matching over 7 bases. Germline V CDR1 and CDR2: MGHDK, SYGVNS. The CDR3 is made up of 15 amino acids. Trimming cost V 3 bases and J 4 bases; bases outside gene matches: 8. The CDR3 DNA follows: TGTGCCAGCAGTGATCTTAGACAGGGTCGCACTGAAGCTTTCTTT. Translated: CASSDLRQGRTEAFF.

The V call is TRBV5-6, the J call TRBJ1-6; a possible D gene is TRBD1 (5 bases). With 1 base removed from V and 7 bases from J, the gap between germline ends came to 9 bases. CDR3 size: 14 residues. Germline V gene sequence: CDR1 SGHDT, CDR2 YYEEEE. The CDR3 bases are TGTGCCAGCAGCTTGAGGGGAATCAATTCACCCCTCCACTTT. Its translation is CASSLRGINSPLHF.

V gene TRBV28 combines with J gene TRBJ1-1; TRBD1 aligns across 8 bases. Germline-derived CDR1 and CDR2 are MDHEN and SYDVKM. This CDR3 is built from 16 residues. Unmatched junction bases numbered 9, after V lost 2 bases and J lost 4 bases. CDR3 sequence reads: CASSLIGTGMGTEAFF. The CDR3 DNA follows: TGTGCCAGCAGTTTAATCGGGACAGGTATGGGCACTGAAGCTTTCTTT.

This chain links TRBV5-4 with TRBJ1-1, with D hard to call. Germline CDR1 SGHNT, CDR2 YYREEE (reference sequence). CDR3 length equals 13 residues. The ends were cut back, 0 bases at V and 5 bases at J, with 8 bases in the middle. DNA of the CDR3: TGTGCCAGCAGCTTGGGCCCTTCTACTGAAGCTTTCTTT. Protein product: CASSLGPSTEAFF.

The chain recombines TRBV5-6 with TRBJ2-2; tentative D call: TRBD2 (6 bases). The germline CDR1 and CDR2 sequences are SGHDT and YYEEEE. V gave up 4 bases and J gave up 4 bases, with 17 bases separating them. The CDR3 loop spans 16 amino acids. CDR3 protein: CASSRTGTYLTGELFF. CDR3 coding DNA: TGTGCCAGCAGCAGAACCGGGACTTATCTCACCGGGGAGCTGTTTTTT.

The chain couples TRBV5-8 to TRBJ1-5; no clear D. The V gene lost 4 bases and the J gene lost 3 bases, with 11 bases spanning the gap. Germline CDR1 SGHTS, CDR2 YDEGEE. This CDR3 is 14 amino acids long. CDR3 nucleotides: TGTGCCAGCAGCCTCTACAGAGTCAATCAGCCCCAGCATTTT. Its translation is CASSLYRVNQPQHF.

CDR3 coding DNA: TGTGCCAGCAGCTTTTACAGGGAGGGTATTGAAGCTTTCTTT. Translation: CASSFYREGIEAFF. The V gene is TRBV7-9, the J gene TRBJ1-1; perhaps TRBD1 as D (6 bases). The CDR3 is 14 amino acids. V was clipped by 3 bases and J by 7 bases, with 15 bases between them. Germline loops: CDR1 SEHNR, CDR2 FQNEAQ (reference sequence).

This chain connects TRBV18 to TRBJ1-1; TRBD1 matches at 7 bases. Germline CDR1 and CDR2: KGHSH and LQKENI. V trimming: 6 bases; J trimming: 4 bases; junction bases outside the gene matches: 14. The CDR3 spans 16 residues. CDR3: CASSQKTGTVGTEAFF. CDR3 nucleotide sequence: TGTGCCAGCTCCCAAAAGACAGGGACGGTCGGCACTGAAGCTTTCTTT.

The J gene is TRBJ1-2, the V gene TRBV6-5; D is undetermined. The CDR3 is made up of 12 amino acids. V was cut by 6 bases and J by 6 bases, with 11 bases left in between. CDR1 is MNHEY, CDR2 SVGAGI, per germline. For the CDR3, the DNA is TGTGCCAGCAGAGGACTCGGTGATGGCTACACCTTC. It yields the protein CASRGLGDGYTF.

V usage is TRBV6-5 and J usage is TRBJ2-7; 9 positions agree with TRBD2. CDR3 length equals 13 residues. Trimming removed 2 bases from V and 9 bases from J; junction bases left unmatched: 5. Germline CDR1 MNHEY, CDR2 SVGAGI. In nucleotides, the CDR3 is TGTGCCAGCAGTTACGGAGCGGGGGGATCGCAGTACTTC. Residues: CASSYGAGGSQYF.

This clone is a singleton in its sample. This chain connects TRBV18 to TRBJ1-1; D is undetermined. This CDR3 is built from 15 residues. From germline, CDR1 is KGHSH and CDR2 LQKENI. Between the trimmed V and J ends, which lost 2 bases and 1 base, there was a span of 11 bases. CDR3 in DNA: TGTGCCAGCTCACCATTCCACACTTCGAACACTGAAGCTTTCTTT. Translating gives CASSPFHTSNTEAFF.

V usage is TRBV7-2 and J usage is TRBJ2-1; D not certain. Germline V CDR1 and CDR2: SGHTA, FQGNSA. V shed 2 bases and J shed 0 bases, with 8 bases lying between them. The length of the CDR3 is 15 residues. Here the CDR3 reads CASSLYHRSYNEQFF. The CDR3 nucleotides read TGTGCCAGCAGCTTATACCACCGCTCCTACAATGAGCAGTTCTTC.